Reported below is one T cell receptor (beta chain). Per the authors' pipeline: Estimates of nucleated cell counts were drawn from the amplification of reference gene primers. Measured with immunoSEQ multiplex PCR; TCRdb has only the in-frame clones, and not every one. The V and J calls and the clone size are those of that table, but D and trimming were determined from the DNA. The repertoire has some 130,000 clones, approximately 84% of them found once; the top ten carry approximately 5%. The sample comes from a study of blood T cell repertoires in COVID-19. The CDR3 consists of 15 residues. CDR1 and CDR2 from the germline V gene are MNHEY and SVGAGI. V lost 2 bases and J 1 base, leaving 9 bases between the germline ends.

The chain is built from TRBV6-5 and TRBJ2-1; TRBD2 is a possible D gene (7 bases). The sequence came from a man aged 40-49 years with acute COVID-19. Sequenced material: PBMCs or T cells enriched from blood (not recorded which). The CDR3 DNA is TGTGCCAGCAGTTACGAGGGGGGGTCCTACAATGAGCAGTTCTTC. This gives the protein CASSYEGGSYNEQFF.